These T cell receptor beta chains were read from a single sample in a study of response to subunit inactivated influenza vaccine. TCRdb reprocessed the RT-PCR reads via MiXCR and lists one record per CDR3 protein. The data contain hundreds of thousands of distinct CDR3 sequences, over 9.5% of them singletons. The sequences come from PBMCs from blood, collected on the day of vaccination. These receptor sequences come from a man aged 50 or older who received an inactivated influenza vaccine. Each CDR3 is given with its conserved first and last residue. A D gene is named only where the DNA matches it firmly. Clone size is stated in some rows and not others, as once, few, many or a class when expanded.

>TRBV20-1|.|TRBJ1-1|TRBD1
CCARGTGRGFFTEAFF
TGCTGTGCTAGAGGGACAGGGCGGGGGTTCTTCACTGAAGCTTTCTTT
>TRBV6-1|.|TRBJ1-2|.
CASTEEGPTRGYTF
TGTGCCAGCACTGAAGAGGGCCCGACTCGTGGCTACACCTTC
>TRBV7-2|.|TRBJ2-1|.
CASSLGARREKLNEQFF
TGTGCCAGCAGCTTAGGGGCTCGGAGGGAAAAACTCAATGAGCAGTTCTTC
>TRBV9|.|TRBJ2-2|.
CASSHTLGVPANTGELFF
TGTGCCAGCAGCCACACGCTGGGGGTACCCGCGAACACCGGGGAGCTGTTTTTT
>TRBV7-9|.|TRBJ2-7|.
CASTGIGPEQYF
TGTGCCAGCACGGGGATCGGACCCGAGCAGTACTTC
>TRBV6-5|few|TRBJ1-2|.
CASSYSEWDYGYTF
TGTGCCAGCAGTTACTCGGAGTGGGACTATGGCTACACCTTC
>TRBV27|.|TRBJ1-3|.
CASRTSKRGFPIYF
TGTGCCAGCAGGACCAGCAAAAGGGGGTTCCCCATATATTTT
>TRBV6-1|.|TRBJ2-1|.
CASSSGGQLYNEQFF
TGTGCCAGCAGTAGTGGGGGGCAACTCTACAATGAGCAGTTCTTC
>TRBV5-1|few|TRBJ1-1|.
CASSLAVLSNTEAFF
TGCGCCAGCAGCTTGGCCGTTTTGTCTAACACTGAAGCTTTCTTT
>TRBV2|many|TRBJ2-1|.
CASDGTLSYNEQFF
TGTGCCAGCGATGGGACACTCTCCTACAATGAGCAGTTCTTC
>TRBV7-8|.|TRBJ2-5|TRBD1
CASSFRGKETQYF
TGTGCCAGCAGCTTCAGGGGGAAAGAGACCCAGTACTTC
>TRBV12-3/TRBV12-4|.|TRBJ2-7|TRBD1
CASSPGGQSLYEQYF
TGTGCCAGCAGTCCAGGGGGACAGTCACTCTACGAGCAGTACTTC
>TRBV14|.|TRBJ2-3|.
CASSQQVADTQYF
TGTGCCAGCAGCCAACAGGTAGCAGATACGCAGTATTTT
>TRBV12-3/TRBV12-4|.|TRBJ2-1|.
CASSLLFNEQFF
TGTGCCAGCAGCCTGCTTTTTAATGAGCAGTTCTTC
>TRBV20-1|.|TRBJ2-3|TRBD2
CSVVRPAGGPDTQYF
TGCAGTGTGGTCCGACCAGCGGGAGGGCCAGATACGCAGTATTTT
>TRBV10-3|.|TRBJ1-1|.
CAIRDRQNTEAFF
TGTGCCATCAGGGACAGACAGAACACTGAAGCTTTCTTT
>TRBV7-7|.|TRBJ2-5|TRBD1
CASSPTGMEETQYF
TGTGCTAGCAGCCCGACAGGGATGGAAGAGACCCAGTACTTC
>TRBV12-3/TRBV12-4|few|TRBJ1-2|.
CASSSLTQLGYTF
TGTGCCAGCAGTTCCCTAACCCAACTTGGCTACACCTTC
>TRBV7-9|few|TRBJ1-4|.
CASSTFGEKLFF
TGTGCCAGCAGCACCTTCGGAGAAAAACTGTTTTTT
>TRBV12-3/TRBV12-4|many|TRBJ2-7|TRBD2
CASSYRTSGIHEQYF
TGTGCCAGCAGTTACCGGACTAGCGGGATTCACGAGCAGTACTTC
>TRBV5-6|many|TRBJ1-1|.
CASSLGFMNTEAFF
TGTGCCAGCAGCTTAGGGTTCATGAACACTGAAGCTTTCTTT
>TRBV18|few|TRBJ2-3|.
CASSPAGGPADTQYF
TGTGCCAGCTCACCGGCCGGAGGTCCGGCAGATACGCAGTATTTT
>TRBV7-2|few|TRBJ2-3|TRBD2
CASSFAPGLAADTQYF
TGTGCCAGCAGCTTCGCTCCGGGACTAGCGGCGGATACGCAGTATTTT
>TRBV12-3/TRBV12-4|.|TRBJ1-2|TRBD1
CASRNRGPGYTF
TGTGCCAGCAGGAACAGGGGGCCTGGCTACACCTTC
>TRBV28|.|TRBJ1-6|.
CASSFPGDGHSPLHF
TGTGCCAGCAGTTTCCCAGGGGACGGACATTCACCCCTCCACTTT
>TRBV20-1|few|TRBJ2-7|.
CSASERRGGAQDEQYF
TGCAGTGCTAGTGAAAGACGTGGGGGAGCTCAGGACGAGCAGTACTTC
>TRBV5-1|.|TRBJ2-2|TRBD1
CASSSGTTGRGGELFF
TGCGCCAGCAGCTCTGGTACGACAGGGAGAGGCGGGGAGCTGTTTTTT
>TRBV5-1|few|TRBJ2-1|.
CASSLSISNEQFF
TGCGCCAGCAGCTTGAGCATCTCCAATGAGCAGTTCTTC
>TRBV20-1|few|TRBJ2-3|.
CSARFSLIPYAQYF
TGCAGTGCTAGATTTAGTTTGATCCCCTATGCGCAGTATTTT
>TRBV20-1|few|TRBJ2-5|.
CSARDLGQAETQYF
TGCAGTGCTAGAGATCTGGGACAAGCAGAGACCCAGTACTTC
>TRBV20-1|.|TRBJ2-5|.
CSAHQETQYF
TGCAGTGCGCACCAAGAGACCCAGTACTTC
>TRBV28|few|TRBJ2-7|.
CASRQISYEQYF
TGTGCCAGCAGACAAATTAGCTACGAGCAGTACTTC
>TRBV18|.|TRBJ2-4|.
CASSNDKAKNIQYF
TGTGCCAGCTCAAATGACAAAGCCAAAAACATTCAGTACTTC